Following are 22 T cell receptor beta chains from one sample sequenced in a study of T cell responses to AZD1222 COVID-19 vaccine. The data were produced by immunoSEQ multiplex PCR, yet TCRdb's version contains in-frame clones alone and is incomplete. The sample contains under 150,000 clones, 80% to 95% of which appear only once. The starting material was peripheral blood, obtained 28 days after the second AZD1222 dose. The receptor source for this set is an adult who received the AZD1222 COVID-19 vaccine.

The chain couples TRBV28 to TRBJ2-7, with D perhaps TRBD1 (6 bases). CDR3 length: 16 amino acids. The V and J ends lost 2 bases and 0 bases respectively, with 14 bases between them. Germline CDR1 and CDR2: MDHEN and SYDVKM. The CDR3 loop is CASSLMGARNSYEQYF. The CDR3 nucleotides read TGTGCCAGCAGTTTAATGGGGGCTAGAAACTCCTACGAGCAGTACTTC.

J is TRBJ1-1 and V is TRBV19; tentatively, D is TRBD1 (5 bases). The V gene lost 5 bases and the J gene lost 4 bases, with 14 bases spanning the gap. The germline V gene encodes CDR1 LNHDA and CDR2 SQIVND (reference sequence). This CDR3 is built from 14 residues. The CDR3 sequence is CASSGDRRGTEAFF. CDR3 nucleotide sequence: TGTGCCAGTAGTGGGGACCGGAGGGGCACTGAAGCTTTCTTT.

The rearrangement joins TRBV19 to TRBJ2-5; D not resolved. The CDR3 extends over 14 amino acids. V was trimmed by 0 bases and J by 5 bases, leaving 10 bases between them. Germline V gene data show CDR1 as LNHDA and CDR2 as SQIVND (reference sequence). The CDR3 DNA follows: TGTGCCAGTAGTATAGAGGGGATGAGGGAGACCCAGTACTTC. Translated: CASSIEGMRETQYF.

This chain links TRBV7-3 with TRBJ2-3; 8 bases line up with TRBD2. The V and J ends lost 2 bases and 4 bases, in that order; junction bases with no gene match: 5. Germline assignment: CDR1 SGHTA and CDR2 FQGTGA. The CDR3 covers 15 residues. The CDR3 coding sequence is TGTGCCAGCAGCTTACGTAGCGGGAACGCAGATACGCAGTATTTT. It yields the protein CASSLRSGNADTQYF.

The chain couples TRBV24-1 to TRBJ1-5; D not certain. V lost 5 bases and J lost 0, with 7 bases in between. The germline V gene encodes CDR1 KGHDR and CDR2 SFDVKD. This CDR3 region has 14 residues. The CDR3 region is CATSAANSNQPQHF. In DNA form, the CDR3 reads TGTGCCACCAGTGCAGCGAATAGCAATCAGCCCCAGCATTTT.

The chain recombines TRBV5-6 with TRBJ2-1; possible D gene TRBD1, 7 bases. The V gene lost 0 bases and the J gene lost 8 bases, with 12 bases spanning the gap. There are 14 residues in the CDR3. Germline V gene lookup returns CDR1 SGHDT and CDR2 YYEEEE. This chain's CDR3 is CASSLETGRHEQFF. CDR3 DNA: TGTGCCAGCAGCTTGGAGACAGGGAGGCATGAGCAGTTCTTC.

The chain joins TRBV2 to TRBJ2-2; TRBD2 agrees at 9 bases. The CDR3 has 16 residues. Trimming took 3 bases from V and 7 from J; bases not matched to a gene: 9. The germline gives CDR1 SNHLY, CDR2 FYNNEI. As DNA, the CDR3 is TGTGCCAGCAGTGATAGGGGGACTAGCCGGCGCGGGGAGCTGTTTTTT. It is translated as CASSDRGTSRRGELFF.

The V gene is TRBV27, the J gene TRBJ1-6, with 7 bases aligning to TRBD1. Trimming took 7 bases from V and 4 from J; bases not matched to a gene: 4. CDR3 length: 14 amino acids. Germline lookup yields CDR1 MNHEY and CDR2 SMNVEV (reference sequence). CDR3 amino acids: CASKPGQYNSPLHF. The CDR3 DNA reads TGTGCCAGCAAACCGGGACAGTATAATTCACCCCTCCACTTT.

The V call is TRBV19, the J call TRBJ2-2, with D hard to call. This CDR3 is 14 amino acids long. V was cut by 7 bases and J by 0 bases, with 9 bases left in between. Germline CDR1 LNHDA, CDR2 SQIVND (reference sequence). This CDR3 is CASTPQANTGELFF. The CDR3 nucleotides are TGTGCCAGTACCCCACAAGCGAACACCGGGGAGCTGTTTTTT.

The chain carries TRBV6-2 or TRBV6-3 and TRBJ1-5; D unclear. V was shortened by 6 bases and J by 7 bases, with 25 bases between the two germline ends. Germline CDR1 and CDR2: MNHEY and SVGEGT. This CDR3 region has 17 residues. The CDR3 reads CASSDALPRGRIQPQHF. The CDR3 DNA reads TGTGCCAGCAGCGATGCCCTCCCGAGAGGCAGGATACAGCCCCAGCATTTT.

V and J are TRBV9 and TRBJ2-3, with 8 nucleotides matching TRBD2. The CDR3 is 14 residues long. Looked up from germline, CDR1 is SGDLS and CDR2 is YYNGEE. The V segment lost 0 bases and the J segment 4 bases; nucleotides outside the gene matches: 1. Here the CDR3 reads CASSVDGGADTQYF. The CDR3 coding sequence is TGTGCCAGCAGCGTAGACGGGGGGGCAGATACGCAGTATTTT. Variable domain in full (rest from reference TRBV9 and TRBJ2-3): DSGVTQTPKHLITATGQRVTLRCSPRSGDLSVYWYQQSLDQGLQFLIQYYNGEERAKGNILERFSAQQFPDLHSELNLSSLELGDSALYFCASSVDGGADTQYFGPGTRLTVL.

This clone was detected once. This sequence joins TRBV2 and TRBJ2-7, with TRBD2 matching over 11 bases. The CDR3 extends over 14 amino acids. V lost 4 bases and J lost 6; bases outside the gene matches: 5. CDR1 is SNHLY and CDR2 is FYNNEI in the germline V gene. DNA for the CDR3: TGTGCCAGCAGTGTAGCGGGAGGGAGGGCCGAGCAGTACTTC. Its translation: CASSVAGGRAEQYF.

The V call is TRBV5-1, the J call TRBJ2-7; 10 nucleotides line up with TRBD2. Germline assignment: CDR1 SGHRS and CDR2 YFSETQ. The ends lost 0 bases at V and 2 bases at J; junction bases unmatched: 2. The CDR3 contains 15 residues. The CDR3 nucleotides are TGCGCCAGCAGCTTGGGGACTAGCGGAGCCTACGAGCAGTACTTC. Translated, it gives CASSLGTSGAYEQYF.

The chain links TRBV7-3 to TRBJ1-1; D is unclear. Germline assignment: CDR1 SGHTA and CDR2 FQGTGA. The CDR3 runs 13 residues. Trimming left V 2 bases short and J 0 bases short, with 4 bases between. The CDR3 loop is CASSLVLNTEAFF. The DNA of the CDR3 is TGTGCCAGCAGCTTAGTGTTGAACACTGAAGCTTTCTTT.

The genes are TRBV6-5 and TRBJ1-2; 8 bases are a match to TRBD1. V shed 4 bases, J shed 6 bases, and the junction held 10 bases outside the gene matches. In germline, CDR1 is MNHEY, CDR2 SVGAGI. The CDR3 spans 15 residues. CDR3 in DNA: TGTGCCAGCAGTTTAAGGACAGGGAGCCACGATGGCTACACCTTC. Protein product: CASSLRTGSHDGYTF.

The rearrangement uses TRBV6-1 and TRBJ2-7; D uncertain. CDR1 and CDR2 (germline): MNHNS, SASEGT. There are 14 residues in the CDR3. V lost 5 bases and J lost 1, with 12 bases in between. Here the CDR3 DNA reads TGTGCCAGCAGTTATCCGGCCGGTTCCTACGAGCAGTACTTC. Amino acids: CASSYPAGSYEQYF.

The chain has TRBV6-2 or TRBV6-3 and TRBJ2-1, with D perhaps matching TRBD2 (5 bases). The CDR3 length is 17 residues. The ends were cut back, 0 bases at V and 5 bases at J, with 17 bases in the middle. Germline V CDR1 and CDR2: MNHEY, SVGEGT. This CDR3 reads CASSYSIRASRDNEQFF. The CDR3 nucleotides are TGTGCCAGCAGTTACTCGATCCGGGCTAGCCGTGACAATGAGCAGTTCTTC.

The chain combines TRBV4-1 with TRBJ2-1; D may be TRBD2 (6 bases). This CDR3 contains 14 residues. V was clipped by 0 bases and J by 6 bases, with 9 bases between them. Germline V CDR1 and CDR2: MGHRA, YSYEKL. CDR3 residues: CASSQEGGGNEQFF. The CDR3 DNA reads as TGCGCCAGCAGCCAAGAGGGGGGTGGCAATGAGCAGTTCTTC.

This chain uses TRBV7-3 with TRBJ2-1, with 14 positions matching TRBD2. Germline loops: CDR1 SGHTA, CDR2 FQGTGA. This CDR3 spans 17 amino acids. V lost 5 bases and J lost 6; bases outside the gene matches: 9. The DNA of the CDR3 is TGTGCCAGCAGCGACGGGACTAGCGGGGGTTCCCGCAATGAGCAGTTCTTC. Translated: CASSDGTSGGSRNEQFF.

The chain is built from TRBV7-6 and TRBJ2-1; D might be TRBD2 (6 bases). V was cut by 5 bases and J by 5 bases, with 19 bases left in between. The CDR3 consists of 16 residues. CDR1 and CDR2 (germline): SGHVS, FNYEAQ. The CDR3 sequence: CASSTSGSGRNNEQFF. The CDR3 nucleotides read TGTGCCAGCAGCACCAGCGGCTCCGGGAGAAACAATGAGCAGTTCTTC.

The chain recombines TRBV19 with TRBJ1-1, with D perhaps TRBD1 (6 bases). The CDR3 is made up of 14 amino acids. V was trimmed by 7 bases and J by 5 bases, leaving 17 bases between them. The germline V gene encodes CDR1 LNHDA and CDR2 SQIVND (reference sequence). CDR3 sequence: CASIPGQPTTEAFF. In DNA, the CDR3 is TGTGCCAGTATCCCGGGACAACCGACGACTGAAGCTTTCTTT.

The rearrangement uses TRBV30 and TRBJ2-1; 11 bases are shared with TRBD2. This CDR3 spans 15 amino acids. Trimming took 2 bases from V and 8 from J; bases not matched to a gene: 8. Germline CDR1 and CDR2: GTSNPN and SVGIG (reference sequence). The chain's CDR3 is CAWSLGLAEGDEQFF. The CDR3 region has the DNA TGTGCCTGGAGTTTGGGACTAGCGGAGGGGGATGAGCAGTTCTTC.